This entry concerns a single TCR beta chain. The sample comes from a study of blood T cell repertoires in COVID-19. The protocol was immunoSEQ multiplex PCR, while the TCRdb copy is restricted to in-frame clones and leaves out a portion. The table records hundreds of thousands of clones, 70% to 90% of them present only once. The CDR3 extends over 11 amino acids. V was cut by 6 bases and J by 11 bases, with 13 bases left in between. CDR1 is SNHLY and CDR2 is FYNNEI in the germline V gene. Everyone who took part was 18 to 89 years old, and they came from about two dozen US areas. Sequenced material: PBMCs or T cells enriched from blood (not recorded which). The receptor's source is a woman aged 40 to 49 who had recovered from COVID-19. This chain joins TRBV2 and TRBJ1-1, with D possibly matching TRBD1 (6 bases). This CDR3 is CASSRTAVAFF. The CDR3 DNA reads as TGTGCCAGCAGCCGGACAGCGGTTGCTTTCTTT.